This TCR beta chain originates from a study of blood T cell repertoires in COVID-19. The method was immunoSEQ multiplex PCR; TCRdb's version includes in-frame clones alone and lacks a portion of them. Of 300,000 to 400,000 clones listed, approximately 84% were seen once; the top ten hold 0.9% to 1.2%. Symptom resolution, clearance, or two negative PCRs marked donors in Cohort 3 as recovered. The sequencing sample was made of PBMCs or T cells enriched from blood (not recorded which). The receptor's source is a woman aged 25 to 39 who had recovered from COVID-19.

This CDR3 is CASSSSLAGFVSYNEQFF. CDR3 coding DNA: TGTGCCAGCAGCTCCTCCCTGGCGGGGTTCGTGTCCTACAATGAGCAGTTCTTC. This chain links TRBV11-3 with TRBJ2-1; weak D call: TRBD2 (6 bases). The CDR3 sequence is 18 residues long. The V gene lost 4 bases and the J gene lost 1 base, with 20 bases spanning the gap. In germline, CDR1 is SGHNT, CDR2 YENEEA.